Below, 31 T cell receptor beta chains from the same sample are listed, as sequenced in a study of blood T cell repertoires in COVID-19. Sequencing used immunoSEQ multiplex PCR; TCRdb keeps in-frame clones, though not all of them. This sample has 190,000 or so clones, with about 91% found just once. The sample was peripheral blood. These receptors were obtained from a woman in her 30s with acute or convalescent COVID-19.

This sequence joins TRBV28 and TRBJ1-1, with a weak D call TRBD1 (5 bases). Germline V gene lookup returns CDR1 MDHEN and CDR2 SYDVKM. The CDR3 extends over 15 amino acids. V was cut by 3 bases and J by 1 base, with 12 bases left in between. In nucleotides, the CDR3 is TGTGCCAGCAGTTTGGGGGGTTATGGGAACACTGAAGCTTTCTTT. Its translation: CASSLGGYGNTEAFF. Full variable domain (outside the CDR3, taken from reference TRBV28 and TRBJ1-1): DVKVTQSSRYLVKRTGEKVFLECVQDMDHENMFWYRQDPGLGLRLIYFSYDVKMKEKGDIPEGYSVSREKKERFSLILESASTNQTSMYLCASSLGGYGNTEAFFGQGTRLTVV.

DNA of the CDR3: TGTGCCACCAGTGATTTCCGAGGGACAGAGTACAATGAGCAGTTCTTC. This gives the protein CATSDFRGTEYNEQFF. The V call is TRBV24-1, the J call TRBJ2-1, with 7 positions matching TRBD1. After removal of 1 base from V and 4 bases from J, the junction contained 6 bases not matched to a gene. Germline assignment: CDR1 KGHDR and CDR2 SFDVKD. The CDR3 runs to 16 residues.

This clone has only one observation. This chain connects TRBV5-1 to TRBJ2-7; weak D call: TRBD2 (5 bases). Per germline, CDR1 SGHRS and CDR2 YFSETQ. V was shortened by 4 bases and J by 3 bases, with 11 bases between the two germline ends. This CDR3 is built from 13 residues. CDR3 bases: TGCGCCAGCAGCCGAAGCGGAATCTACGAGCAGTACTTC. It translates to CASSRSGIYEQYF.

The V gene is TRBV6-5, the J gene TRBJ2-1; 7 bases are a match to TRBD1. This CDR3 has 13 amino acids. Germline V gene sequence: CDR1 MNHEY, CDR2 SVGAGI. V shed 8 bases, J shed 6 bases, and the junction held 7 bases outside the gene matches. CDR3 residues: CASRPQGFNEQFF. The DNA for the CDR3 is TGTGCCAGCCGACCACAGGGGTTCAATGAGCAGTTCTTC.

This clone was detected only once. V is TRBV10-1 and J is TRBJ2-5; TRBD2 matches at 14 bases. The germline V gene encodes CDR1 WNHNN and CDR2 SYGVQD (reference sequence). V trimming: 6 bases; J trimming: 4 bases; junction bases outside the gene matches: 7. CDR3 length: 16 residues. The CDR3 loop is CASSGRLAGGLETQYF. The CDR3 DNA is TGCGCCAGCAGCGGCCGACTAGCGGGAGGGTTAGAGACCCAGTACTTC.

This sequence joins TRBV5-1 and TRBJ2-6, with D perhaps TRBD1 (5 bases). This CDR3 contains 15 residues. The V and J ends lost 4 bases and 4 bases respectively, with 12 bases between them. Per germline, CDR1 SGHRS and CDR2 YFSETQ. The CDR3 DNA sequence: TGCGCCAGCAGCCTGGGCTCAGGGGGGGCCAACGTCCTGACTTTC. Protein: CASSLGSGGANVLTF.

The CDR3 DNA reads as TGTGCCAGCAGGGCGTCTAGCTCCTACGAGCAGTACTTC. Amino acids: CASRASSSYEQYF. The gene calls are TRBV3-1 (or the pseudogene TRBV3-2) and TRBJ2-7, with D hard to call. V gave up 6 bases and J gave up 0 bases, with 9 bases separating them. The CDR3 is 13 amino acids. Germline-derived CDR1 and CDR2 are LGHDT and YNNKEL (reference sequence).

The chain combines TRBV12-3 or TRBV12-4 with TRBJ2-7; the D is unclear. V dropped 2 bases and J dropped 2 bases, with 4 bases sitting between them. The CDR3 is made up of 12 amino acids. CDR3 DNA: TGTGCCAGCAGTTTACTAACCTACGAGCAGTACTTC. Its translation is CASSLLTYEQYF.

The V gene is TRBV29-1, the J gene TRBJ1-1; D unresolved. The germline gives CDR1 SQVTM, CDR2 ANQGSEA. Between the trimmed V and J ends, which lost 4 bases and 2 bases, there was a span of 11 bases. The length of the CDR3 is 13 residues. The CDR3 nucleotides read TGCAGCGTTGCGACGGGATTAAACACTGAAGCTTTCTTT. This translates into CSVATGLNTEAFF.

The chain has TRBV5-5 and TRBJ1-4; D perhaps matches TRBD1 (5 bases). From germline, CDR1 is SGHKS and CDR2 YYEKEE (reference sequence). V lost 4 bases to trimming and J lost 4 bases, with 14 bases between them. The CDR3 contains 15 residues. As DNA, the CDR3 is TGTGCCAGCAGCCAGTCCAGGGCCCATAATGAAAAACTGTTTTTT. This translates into CASSQSRAHNEKLFF.

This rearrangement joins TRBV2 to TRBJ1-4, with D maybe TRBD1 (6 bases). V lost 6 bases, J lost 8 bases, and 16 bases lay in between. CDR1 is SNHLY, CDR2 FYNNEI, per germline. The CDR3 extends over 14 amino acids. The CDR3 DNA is TGTGCCAGCAGGGATACAGGGAAAAACGAAAAACTGTTTTTT. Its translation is CASRDTGKNEKLFF. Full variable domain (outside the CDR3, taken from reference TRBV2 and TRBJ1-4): EPEVTQTPSHQVTQMGQEVILRCVPISNHLYFYWYRQILGQKVEFLVSFYNNEISEKSEIFDDQFSVERPDGSNFTLKIRSTKLEDSAMYFCASRDTGKNEKLFFGSGTQLSVL.

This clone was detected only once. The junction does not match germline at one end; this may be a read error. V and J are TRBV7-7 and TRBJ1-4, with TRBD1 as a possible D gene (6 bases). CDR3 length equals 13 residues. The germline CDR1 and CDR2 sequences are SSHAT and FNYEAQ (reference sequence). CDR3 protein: CASSYRVGEKLFF. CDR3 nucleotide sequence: TGTGCTAGCAGCTACAGGGTTGGGGAAAAACTGTTTTTT.

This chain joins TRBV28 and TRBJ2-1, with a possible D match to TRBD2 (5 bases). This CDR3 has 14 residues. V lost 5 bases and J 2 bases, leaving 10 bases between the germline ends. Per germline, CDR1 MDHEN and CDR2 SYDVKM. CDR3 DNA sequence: TGTGCCAGCAGTCCAGCCGGGACCTACAATGAGCAGTTCTTC. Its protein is CASSPAGTYNEQFF.

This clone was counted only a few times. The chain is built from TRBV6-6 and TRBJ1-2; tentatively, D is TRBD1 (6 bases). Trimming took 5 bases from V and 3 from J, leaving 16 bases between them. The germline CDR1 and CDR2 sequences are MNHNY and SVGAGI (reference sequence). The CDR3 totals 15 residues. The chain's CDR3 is CASSGVGQGHYGYTF. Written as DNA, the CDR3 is TGTGCCAGCAGTGGAGTAGGGCAGGGGCACTATGGCTACACCTTC.

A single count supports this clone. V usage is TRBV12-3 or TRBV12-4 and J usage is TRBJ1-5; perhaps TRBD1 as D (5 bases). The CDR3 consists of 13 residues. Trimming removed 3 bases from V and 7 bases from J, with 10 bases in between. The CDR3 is CASSFRVLQPQHF. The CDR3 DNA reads TGTGCCAGCAGTTTCAGGGTTTTGCAGCCCCAGCATTTT.

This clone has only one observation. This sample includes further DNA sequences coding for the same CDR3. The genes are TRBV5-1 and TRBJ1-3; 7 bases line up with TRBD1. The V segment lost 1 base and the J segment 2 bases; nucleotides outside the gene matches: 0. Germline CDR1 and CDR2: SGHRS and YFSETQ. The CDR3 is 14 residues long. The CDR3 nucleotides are TGCGCCAGCAGCTTGACAGGGGCTGGAAACACCATATATTTT. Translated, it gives CASSLTGAGNTIYF.

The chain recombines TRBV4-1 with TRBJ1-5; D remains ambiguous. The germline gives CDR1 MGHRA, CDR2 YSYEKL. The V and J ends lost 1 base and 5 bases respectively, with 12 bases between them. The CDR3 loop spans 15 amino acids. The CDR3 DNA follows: TGCGCCAGCAGCCAAGTACCCTCCAGTGATCAGCCCCAGCATTTT. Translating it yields CASSQVPSSDQPQHF.

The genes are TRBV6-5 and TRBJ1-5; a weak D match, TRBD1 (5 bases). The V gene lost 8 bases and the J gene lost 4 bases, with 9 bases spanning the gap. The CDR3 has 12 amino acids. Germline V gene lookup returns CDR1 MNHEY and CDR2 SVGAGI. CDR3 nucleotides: TGTGCCAGCGGGGGGGGGAATCAGCCCCAGCATTTT. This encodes CASGGGNQPQHF.

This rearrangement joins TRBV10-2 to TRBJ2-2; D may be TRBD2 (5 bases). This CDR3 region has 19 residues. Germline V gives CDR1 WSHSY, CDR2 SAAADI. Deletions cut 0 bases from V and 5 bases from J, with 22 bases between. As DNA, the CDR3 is TGCGCCAGCAGTGAGTCTAAGTTGCCGCTGCGGGTGGGGACCGGGGAGCTGTTTTTT. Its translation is CASSESKLPLRVGTGELFF.

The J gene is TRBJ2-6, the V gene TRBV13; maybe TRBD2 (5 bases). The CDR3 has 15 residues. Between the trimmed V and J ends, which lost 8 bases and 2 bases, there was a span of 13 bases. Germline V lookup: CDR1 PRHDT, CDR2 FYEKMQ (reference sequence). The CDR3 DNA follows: TGTGCCAGCTGCCGCGGAGGAACTGGGGCCAACGTCCTGACTTTC. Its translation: CASCRGGTGANVLTF.

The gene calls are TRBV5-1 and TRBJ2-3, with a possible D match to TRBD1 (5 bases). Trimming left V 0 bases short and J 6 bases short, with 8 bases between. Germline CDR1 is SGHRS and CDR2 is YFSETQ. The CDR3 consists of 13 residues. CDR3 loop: CASSLEGRDTQYF. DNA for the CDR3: TGCGCCAGCAGCTTGGAGGGGCGGGATACGCAGTATTTT. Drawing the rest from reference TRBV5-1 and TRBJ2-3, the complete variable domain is KAGVTQTPRYLIKTRGQQVTLSCSPISGHRSVSWYQQTPGQGLQFLFEYFSETQRNKGNFPGRFSGRQFSNSRSEMNVSTLELGDSALYLCASSLEGRDTQYFGPGTRLTVL.

CDR3 sequence: CASSYSGASTDTQYF. The CDR3 bases are TGTGCCAGCAGTTACTCTGGGGCTAGCACAGATACGCAGTATTTT. V is TRBV6-6 and J is TRBJ2-3; tentatively, D is TRBD1 (5 bases). Deletions cut 0 bases from V and 0 bases from J, with 7 bases between. The CDR3 contains 15 residues. Germline V lookup: CDR1 MNHNY, CDR2 SVGAGI (reference sequence).

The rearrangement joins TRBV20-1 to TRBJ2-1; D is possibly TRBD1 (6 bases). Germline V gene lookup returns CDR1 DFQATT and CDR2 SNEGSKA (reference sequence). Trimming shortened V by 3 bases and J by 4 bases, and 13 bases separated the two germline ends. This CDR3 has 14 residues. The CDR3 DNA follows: TGCAGTGCTAGTCAGGGGATAGGGTACAATGAGCAGTTCTTC. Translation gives CSASQGIGYNEQFF.

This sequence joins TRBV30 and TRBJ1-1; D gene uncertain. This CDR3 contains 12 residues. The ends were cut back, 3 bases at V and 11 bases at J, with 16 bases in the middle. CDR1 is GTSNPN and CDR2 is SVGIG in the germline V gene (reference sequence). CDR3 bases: TGTGCCTGGAGCTGGTTTGGTCGGCGGGCTTTCTTT. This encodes CAWSWFGRRAFF. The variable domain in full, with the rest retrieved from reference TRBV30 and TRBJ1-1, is SQTIHQWPATLVQPVGSPLSLECTVEGTSNPNLYWYRQAAGRGLQLLFYSVGIGQISSEVPQNLSASRPQDRQFILSSKKLLLSDSGFYLCAWSWFGRRAFFGQGTRLTVV.

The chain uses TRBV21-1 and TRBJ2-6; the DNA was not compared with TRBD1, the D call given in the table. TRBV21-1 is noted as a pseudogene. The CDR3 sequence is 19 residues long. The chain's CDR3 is CASSSPRGLTGPGANVLTF. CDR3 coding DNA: TGTGCCAGCAGCTCGCCCCGAGGGCTGACAGGGCCCGGGGCCAACGTCCTGACTTTC.

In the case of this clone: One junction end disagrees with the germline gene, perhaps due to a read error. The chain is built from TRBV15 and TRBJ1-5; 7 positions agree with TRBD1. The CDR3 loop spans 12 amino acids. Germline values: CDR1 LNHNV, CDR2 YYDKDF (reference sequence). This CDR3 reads CATSRAGTDLTF. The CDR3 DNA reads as TGTGCCACCAGCAGAGCTGGGACAGATTTGACCTTT.

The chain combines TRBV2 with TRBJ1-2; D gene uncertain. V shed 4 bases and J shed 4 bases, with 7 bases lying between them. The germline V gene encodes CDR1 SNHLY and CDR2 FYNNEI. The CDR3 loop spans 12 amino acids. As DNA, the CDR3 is TGTGCCAGCAGTGGGGCCGCCTATGGCTACACCTTC. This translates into CASSGAAYGYTF.

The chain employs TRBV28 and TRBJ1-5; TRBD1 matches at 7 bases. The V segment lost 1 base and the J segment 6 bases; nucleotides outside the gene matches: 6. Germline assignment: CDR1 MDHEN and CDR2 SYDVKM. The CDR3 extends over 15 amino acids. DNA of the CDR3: TGTGCCAGCAGTTTATCTCCGACAGGGACTCAGCCCCAGCATTTT. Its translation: CASSLSPTGTQPQHF.

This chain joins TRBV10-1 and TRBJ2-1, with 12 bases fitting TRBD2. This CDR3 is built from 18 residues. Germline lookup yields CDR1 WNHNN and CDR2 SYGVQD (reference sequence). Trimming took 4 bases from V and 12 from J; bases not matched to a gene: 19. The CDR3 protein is CASSGPLGLAGSMSGQFF. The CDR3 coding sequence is TGCGCCAGCAGTGGACCCCTCGGACTAGCGGGATCTATGTCGGGGCAGTTCTTC.

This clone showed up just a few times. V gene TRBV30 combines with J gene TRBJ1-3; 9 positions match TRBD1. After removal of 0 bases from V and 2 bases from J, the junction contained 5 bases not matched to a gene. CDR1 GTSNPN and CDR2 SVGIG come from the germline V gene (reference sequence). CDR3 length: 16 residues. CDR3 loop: CAWSVQQGATGNTIYF. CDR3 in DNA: TGTGCCTGGAGTGTACAACAGGGGGCGACTGGAAACACCATATATTTT. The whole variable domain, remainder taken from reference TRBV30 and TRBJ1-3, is SQTIHQWPATLVQPVGSPLSLECTVEGTSNPNLYWYRQAAGRGLQLLFYSVGIGQISSEVPQNLSASRPQDRQFILSSKKLLLSDSGFYLCAWSVQQGATGNTIYFGEGSWLTVV.

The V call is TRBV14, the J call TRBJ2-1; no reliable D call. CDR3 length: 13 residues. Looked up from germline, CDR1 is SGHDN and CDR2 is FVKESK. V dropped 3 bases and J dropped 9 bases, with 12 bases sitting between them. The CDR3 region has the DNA TGTGCCAGCAGCCACGATACGCGAGGTGAGCAGTTCTTC. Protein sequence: CASSHDTRGEQFF.